Following are 14 T cell receptor beta chains from one sample sequenced in a study of regulatory T cells in long-lasting Graves disease. HTBI primers from iRepertoire and Arm-PCR of CDR3 regions yielded the TCR beta libraries. TCRdb re-called the multiplex PCR reads through MiXCR, storing one row per CDR3 protein. Of hundreds of thousands of distinct CDR3 sequences in the sample, around 20% were seen once. Time point denoted: persistent/refractory GD, antithyroid drugs over 5 years with positive TRAb. Scientists built the TCR library using RNA that was extracted from PBMCs. Source: peripheral blood mononuclear cells (PBMCs), taken when the disease was refractory, from a patient treated with antithyroid drugs. The receptors were sampled from a female donor with Graves disease.

This clonotype was seen a handful of times. The rearrangement joins TRBV25-1 to TRBJ2-2; D not certain. From germline, CDR1 is MGHDK and CDR2 SYGVNS. The CDR3 loop spans 13 amino acids. V was pared by 3 bases and J by 2 bases, with 4 bases between. The CDR3 DNA reads as TGTGCCAGCAGTGAGCAAAACACCGGGGAGCTGTTTTTT. Its translation: CASSEQNTGELFF.

The V gene is TRBV30, the J gene TRBJ2-4; D may be TRBD1 or TRBD2 (6 bases each). The CDR3 is 12 amino acids. Trimming stripped 8 bases from V and 3 bases from J, with 11 bases between. Germline CDR1 reads GTSNPN; CDR2 reads SVGIG (reference sequence). The CDR3 DNA sequence: TGTGCCCTCGGGGGCAGCAAAAACATTCAGTACTTC. Translating gives CALGGSKNIQYF.

The V and J genes are TRBV7-3 and TRBJ2-1; D is possibly TRBD2 (5 bases). Trimming took 2 bases from V and 6 from J, leaving 11 bases between them. CDR1 is SGHTA, CDR2 FQGTGA, per germline. The CDR3 spans 14 residues. The CDR3 region is CASSLSGGLNEQFF. In DNA form, the CDR3 reads TGTGCCAGCAGCTTATCGGGCGGACTCAATGAGCAGTTCTTC.

This clonotype has a count of ten or more. V is TRBV28 and J is TRBJ2-7; maybe TRBD1 (6 bases). The CDR3 totals 13 residues. Germline CDR1 and CDR2: MDHEN and SYDVKM. Trimming stripped 3 bases from V and 6 bases from J, with 12 bases between. DNA of the CDR3: TGTGCCAGCAGTTTGAACAGGGCATCCGAGCAGTACTTC. Amino acid sequence: CASSLNRASEQYF.

On this clonotype itself: It may be a read error: a sequence one base away is much more abundant. The missing conserved phenylalanine or tryptophan at the end of this CDR3 makes a read error likely. CDR3 region: CASSEDSQDFYEQYL. In DNA, the CDR3 is TGTGCCAGCAGTGAGGACAGCCAAGATTTCTACGAGCAGTACCTC. The chain combines TRBV6-1 with TRBJ2-7, with D perhaps matching TRBD1 (6 bases). Trimming took 3 bases from V and 3 from J, leaving 15 bases between them. This CDR3 has 15 residues. Germline V CDR1 and CDR2: MNHNS, SASEGT.

The chain has TRBV27 and TRBJ2-5; D not resolved. The CDR3 is 12 residues long. Germline-derived CDR1 and CDR2 are MNHEY and SMNVEV (reference sequence). V dropped 3 bases and J dropped 10 bases, with 12 bases sitting between them. CDR3 protein: CASSLAKGVQYF. The CDR3 nucleotides read TGTGCCAGCAGTTTGGCCAAAGGTGTCCAGTACTTC.

This clonotype was detected many times. The rearrangement joins TRBV7-6 to TRBJ2-1; TRBD2 aligns across 8 bases. The CDR3 contains 16 residues. Germline CDR1 is SGHVS and CDR2 is FNYEAQ. With V trimmed by 3 bases and J by 7 bases, 11 bases remained unmatched. CDR3 DNA sequence: TGTGCCAGCAGCTTGGTACGGGAGGGTTCGGGGAATGAGCAGTTCTTC. This codes for CASSLVREGSGNEQFF.

The table lists this clonotype with many counts. The J gene is TRBJ1-1, the V gene TRBV5-6; 7 nucleotides match TRBD1. After removal of 2 bases from V and 0 bases from J, the junction contained 4 bases not matched to a gene. The V gene's germline CDR1 is SGHDT and CDR2 YYEEEE. The CDR3 length is 15 residues. The CDR3 DNA follows: TGTGCCAGCAGCTTACGGGACAGATTGAACACTGAAGCTTTCTTT. As protein: CASSLRDRLNTEAFF. The variable domain in full, completed from reference TRBV5-6 and TRBJ1-1, reads DAGVTQSPTHLIKTRGQQVTLRCSPKSGHDTVSWYQQALGQGPQFIFQYYEEEERQRGNFPDRFSGHQFPNYSSELNVNALLLGDSALYLCASSLRDRLNTEAFFGQGTRLTVV.

CDR3 nucleotides: TGTGCCAGCAGCCAAGTGCAGGGACGGGACTATGGCTACACCTTC. It translates to CASSQVQGRDYGYTF. The chain links TRBV4-2 to TRBJ1-2; a weak D match, TRBD1 (5 bases). This CDR3 contains 15 residues. Germline V gives CDR1 LGHNA, CDR2 YNFKEQ. Trimming removed 1 base at V and 3 bases at J, with 12 bases between.

With regard to this clonotype: It may be a read error: a sequence one base away is much more abundant. The CDR3 nucleotides are TGTGCCAGCAGCTGGGACAGCGCAACTAATGAAAAACTGGTTTTT. This sequence encodes CASSWDSATNEKLVF. V and J are TRBV7-9 and TRBJ1-4; 7 nucleotides match TRBD1. Per the germline V gene, CDR1 is SEHNR and CDR2 is FQNEAQ (reference sequence). The CDR3 covers 15 residues.

The chain is built from TRBV9 and TRBJ1-2; D call uncertain. This CDR3 comprises 12 residues. CDR1 is SGDLS, CDR2 YYNGEE, per germline. Between the trimmed V and J ends, which lost 5 bases and 8 bases, there was a span of 13 bases. DNA of the CDR3: TGTGCCAGCAGGGGTTTTTCTGGAGGCTACACCTTC. Its translation is CASRGFSGGYTF.

This clonotype was seen ten or more times. The V call is TRBV10-1, the J call TRBJ2-2; D is uncertain. The CDR3 has 13 residues. The germline CDR1 and CDR2 sequences are WNHNN and SYGVQD (reference sequence). V shed 5 bases and J shed 5 bases, with 9 bases lying between them. The CDR3 loop reads CASSIQLTGELFF. The CDR3, as DNA: TGCGCCAGCAGTATACAGCTTACCGGGGAGCTGTTTTTT.

This chain links TRBV6-2 or TRBV6-3 with TRBJ2-5; D not certain. Trimming pared 5 bases from V and 1 base from J, leaving 14 bases between. Per germline, CDR1 MNHEY and CDR2 SVGEGT. The CDR3 contains 15 residues. The CDR3 loop is CASSEARQTQETQYF. CDR3 coding DNA: TGTGCCAGCAGTGAAGCTCGCCAGACCCAAGAGACCCAGTACTTC.

This clonotype was counted many times. The rearrangement uses TRBV7-2 and TRBJ1-5, with a weak D call TRBD1 (6 bases). CDR1 SGHTA and CDR2 FQGNSA come from the germline V gene. V dropped 2 bases and J dropped 1 base, with 9 bases sitting between them. There are 15 residues in the CDR3. The CDR3 bases are TGTGCCAGCAGCTTAACAGGGTTAAGCAATCAGCCCCAGCATTTT. The encoded protein is CASSLTGLSNQPQHF.